A selection of T cell receptor beta chains follows, all from one sample in a study of blood T cells in healthy people across ages. One entry per CDR3 protein, called by TCRdb with MiXCR from the 5' RACE reads. The table has more than 1,400,000 distinct CDR3 sequences, approximately 42% seen once. The sequenced sample was blood. All receptors derive from a woman in her late teens or twenties in good health. Each CDR3 is given with its conserved first and last residue. Each record gives: V gene, D gene, clone size, J gene, CDR3 protein, CDR3 DNA. The D gene is left open where the match is weak. For some rows the clone size is stated as once, few or many, or as a class when expanded; others skip it.

v_gene: TRBV3-1; d_gene: TRBD2; abundance: -; j_gene: TRBJ2-5; CDR3aa: CASRRLAGVNEQYF; CDR3nt: TGTGCCAGCAGGCGACTAGCGGGAGTCAATGAGCAGTACTTC
v_gene: TRBV4-1; d_gene: -; abundance: -; j_gene: TRBJ2-5; CDR3aa: CASSQGAGWETQYF; CDR3nt: TGCGCCAGCAGCCAAGGAGCAGGGTGGGAGACCCAGTACTTC
v_gene: TRBV29-1; d_gene: -; abundance: -; j_gene: TRBJ1-2; CDR3aa: CSANKGDGYTF; CDR3nt: TGCAGCGCCAATAAGGGAGACGGCTACACCTTC
v_gene: TRBV29-1; d_gene: -; abundance: many; j_gene: TRBJ2-1; CDR3aa: CSVGQTGYNEQFF; CDR3nt: TGCAGCGTTGGGCAGACGGGGTACAATGAGCAGTTCTTC
v_gene: TRBV3-1; d_gene: -; abundance: few; j_gene: TRBJ1-2; CDR3aa: CASSQEGRANYGYTF; CDR3nt: TGTGCCAGCAGCCAAGAAGGCAGGGCCAATTACGGCTACACCTTC
v_gene: TRBV19; d_gene: TRBD1; abundance: -; j_gene: TRBJ1-5; CDR3aa: CASSTPGQGENQPQHF; CDR3nt: TGTGCCAGTAGTACGCCGGGACAGGGGGAAAATCAGCCCCAGCATTTT
v_gene: TRBV6-2/TRBV6-3; d_gene: TRBD2; abundance: many; j_gene: TRBJ2-7; CDR3aa: CASRGGLIYEQYF; CDR3nt: TGTGCCAGCAGGGGGGGGTTAATCTACGAGCAGTACTTC
v_gene: TRBV7-6; d_gene: -; abundance: few; j_gene: TRBJ1-2; CDR3aa: CASSLESGSGGGYTF; CDR3nt: TGTGCCAGCAGCTTAGAAAGTGGCTCCGGAGGAGGCTACACCTTC
v_gene: TRBV20-1; d_gene: -; abundance: few; j_gene: TRBJ2-3; CDR3aa: CSARQPQRRSTDTQYF; CDR3nt: TGCAGTGCCCGCCAGCCCCAGCGCAGGAGCACAGATACGCAGTATTTT
v_gene: TRBV30; d_gene: TRBD2; abundance: -; j_gene: TRBJ2-3; CDR3aa: CACPGTSGGTQYF; CDR3nt: TGTGCCTGCCCCGGGACTAGCGGCGGTACGCAGTATTTT
v_gene: TRBV25-1; d_gene: -; abundance: -; j_gene: TRBJ2-7; CDR3aa: CASGSPYEQYF; CDR3nt: TGTGCCAGCGGGTCCCCCTACGAGCAGTACTTC
v_gene: TRBV29-1; d_gene: TRBD1; abundance: -; j_gene: TRBJ1-6; CDR3aa: CSVQIGRTGENSPLHF; CDR3nt: TGCAGCGTTCAGATAGGAAGGACAGGGGAAAATTCACCCCTCCACTTT